This TCR beta chain was recovered during a study of T cell repertoires in cytomegalovirus infection. Study as a whole: From public TCR beta signatures came an indication of both CMV infection and matching HLA type.

V dropped 6 bases and J dropped 9 bases, with 21 bases sitting between them. This CDR3 is 15 amino acids long. Germline V gives CDR1 SGHTA, CDR2 FQGNSA. This clonotype was observed at least ten times. Its matching antigen is unknown. One entry per CDR3 protein results from TCRdb running MiXCR on the reads. The sample shows about 570,000 distinct CDR3 sequences, approximately 40% of them seen only once. The chain couples TRBV7-2 to TRBJ2-1; TRBD1 is a possible D gene (7 bases). The TCR comes from a human donor in good health (CMV status not recorded). Some clones in this sample may be carry-over from other donors' samples. The sample consisted of cultured PBMCs, taken from culture after CMV antigen stimulation. CDR3 sequence (DNA): TGTGCCAGCAGTATGGCGGGGACAGTTTTGGGTGAGCAGTTCTTC. This encodes CASSMAGTVLGEQFF. The full variable domain, its missing parts supplied by reference TRBV7-2 and TRBJ2-1, is GAGVSQSPSNKVTEKGKDVELRCDPISGHTALYWYRQSLGQGLEFLIYFQGNSAPDKSGLPSDRFSAERTGGSVSTLTIQRTQQEDSAVYLCASSMAGTVLGEQFFGPGTRLTVL.